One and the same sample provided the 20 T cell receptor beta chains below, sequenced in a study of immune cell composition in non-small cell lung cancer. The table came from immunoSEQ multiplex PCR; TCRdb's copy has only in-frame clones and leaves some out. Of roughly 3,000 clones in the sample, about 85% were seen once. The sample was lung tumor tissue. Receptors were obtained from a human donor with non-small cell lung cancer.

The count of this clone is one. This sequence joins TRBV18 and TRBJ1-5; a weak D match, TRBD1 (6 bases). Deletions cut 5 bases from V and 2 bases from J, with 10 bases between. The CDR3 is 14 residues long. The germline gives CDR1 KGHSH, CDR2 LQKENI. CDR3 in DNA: TGTGCCAGCTCAGCAGGGGTCCGCAATCAGCCCCAGCATTTT. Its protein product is CASSAGVRNQPQHF.

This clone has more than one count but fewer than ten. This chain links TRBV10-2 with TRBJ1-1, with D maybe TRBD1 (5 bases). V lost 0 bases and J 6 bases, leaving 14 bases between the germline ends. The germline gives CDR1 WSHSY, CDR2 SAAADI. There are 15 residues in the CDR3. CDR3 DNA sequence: TGCGCCAGCAGTGAGTCGAGTGGGGGGTGGCCTGAAGCTTTCTTT. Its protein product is CASSESSGGWPEAFF.

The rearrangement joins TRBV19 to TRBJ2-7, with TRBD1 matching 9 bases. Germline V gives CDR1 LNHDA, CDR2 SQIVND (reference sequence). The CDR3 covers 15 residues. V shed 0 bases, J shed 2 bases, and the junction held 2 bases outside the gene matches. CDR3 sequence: CASSIEGQGPYEQYF. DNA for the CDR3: TGTGCCAGTAGTATAGAGGGACAGGGACCCTACGAGCAGTACTTC.

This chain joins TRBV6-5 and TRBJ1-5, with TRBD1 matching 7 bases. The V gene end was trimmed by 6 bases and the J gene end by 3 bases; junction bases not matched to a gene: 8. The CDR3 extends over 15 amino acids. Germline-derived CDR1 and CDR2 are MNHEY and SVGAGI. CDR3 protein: CASSSGQLNNQPQHF. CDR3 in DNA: TGTGCCAGCAGCTCGGGACAGCTAAACAATCAGCCCCAGCATTTT.

The CDR3 DNA follows: TGTGCCAGCTCACCACCGGGAGACAGGGGAATCCACGAGCAGTACTTC. It encodes CASSPPGDRGIHEQYF. This sequence joins TRBV18 and TRBJ2-7, with TRBD1 matching over 8 bases. CDR3 length equals 16 residues. Germline assignment: CDR1 KGHSH and CDR2 LQKENI. The V gene end was trimmed by 0 bases and the J gene end by 5 bases; junction bases not matched to a gene: 9.

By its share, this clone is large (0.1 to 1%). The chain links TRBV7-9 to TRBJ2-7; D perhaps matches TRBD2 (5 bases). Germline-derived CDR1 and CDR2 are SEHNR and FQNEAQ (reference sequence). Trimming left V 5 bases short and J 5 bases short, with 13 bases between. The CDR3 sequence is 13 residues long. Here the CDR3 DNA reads TGTGCCAGCAGCCGTGGGAGTAATAACGAGCAGTACTTC. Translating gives CASSRGSNNEQYF.

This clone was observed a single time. The CDR3 spells CASSIAGGEETQYF. In nucleotides, the CDR3 is TGCGCCAGCAGCATAGCAGGGGGCGAGGAGACCCAGTACTTC. The rearrangement joins TRBV5-1 to TRBJ2-5, with 8 bases lining up with TRBD1. The V segment lost 4 bases and the J segment 5 bases; nucleotides outside the gene matches: 7. CDR1 and CDR2 (germline): SGHRS, YFSETQ. The CDR3 totals 14 residues.

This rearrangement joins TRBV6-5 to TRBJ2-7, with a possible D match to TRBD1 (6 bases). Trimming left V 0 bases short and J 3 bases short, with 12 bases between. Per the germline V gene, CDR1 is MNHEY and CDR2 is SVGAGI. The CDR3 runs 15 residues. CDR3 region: CASSYSGARDYEQYF. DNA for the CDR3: TGTGCCAGCAGTTACTCGGGGGCTAGGGACTACGAGCAGTACTTC.

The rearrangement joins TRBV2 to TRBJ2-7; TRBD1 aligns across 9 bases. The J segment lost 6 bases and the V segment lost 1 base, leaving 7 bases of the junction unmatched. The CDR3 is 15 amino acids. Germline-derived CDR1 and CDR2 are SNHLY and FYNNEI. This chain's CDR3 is CASSEVGQGPLEQYF. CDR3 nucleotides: TGTGCCAGCAGTGAAGTAGGACAGGGGCCCCTCGAGCAGTACTTC. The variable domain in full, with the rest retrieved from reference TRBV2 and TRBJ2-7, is EPEVTQTPSHQVTQMGQEVILRCVPISNHLYFYWYRQILGQKVEFLVSFYNNEISEKSEIFDDQFSVERPDGSNFTLKIRSTKLEDSAMYFCASSEVGQGPLEQYFGPGTRLTVT.

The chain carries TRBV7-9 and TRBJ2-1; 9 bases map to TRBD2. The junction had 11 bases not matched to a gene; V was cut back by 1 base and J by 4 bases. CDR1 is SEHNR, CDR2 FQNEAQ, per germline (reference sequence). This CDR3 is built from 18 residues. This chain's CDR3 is CASSLGAARGGPYNEQFF. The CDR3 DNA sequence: TGTGCCAGCAGCTTAGGCGCCGCGCGGGGGGGCCCTTACAATGAGCAGTTCTTC.

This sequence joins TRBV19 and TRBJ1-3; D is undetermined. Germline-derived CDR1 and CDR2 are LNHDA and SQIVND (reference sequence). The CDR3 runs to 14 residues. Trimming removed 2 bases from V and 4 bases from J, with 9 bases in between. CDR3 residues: CASSIHNTGNTIYF. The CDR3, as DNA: TGTGCCAGTAGTATACACAATACAGGAAACACCATATATTTT.

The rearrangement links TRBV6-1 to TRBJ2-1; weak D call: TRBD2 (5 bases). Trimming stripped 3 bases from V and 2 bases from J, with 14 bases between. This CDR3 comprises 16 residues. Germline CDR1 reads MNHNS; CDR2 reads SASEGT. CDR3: CASSDPGQAAYNEQFF. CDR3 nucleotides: TGTGCCAGCAGTGACCCAGGTCAAGCGGCCTACAATGAGCAGTTCTTC.

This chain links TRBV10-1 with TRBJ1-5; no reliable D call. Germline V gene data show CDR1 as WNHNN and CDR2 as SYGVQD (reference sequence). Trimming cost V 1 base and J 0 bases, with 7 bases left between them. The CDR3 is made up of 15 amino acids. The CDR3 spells CASSEYQDSNQPQHF. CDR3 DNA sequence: TGCGCCAGCAGTGAGTATCAGGATAGCAATCAGCCCCAGCATTTT.

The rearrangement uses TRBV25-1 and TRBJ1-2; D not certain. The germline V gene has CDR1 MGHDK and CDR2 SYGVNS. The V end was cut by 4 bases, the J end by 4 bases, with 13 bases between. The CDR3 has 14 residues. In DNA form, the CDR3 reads TGTGCCAGCAGTGCTGTTTCTCCGGGCTATGGCTACACCTTC. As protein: CASSAVSPGYGYTF.

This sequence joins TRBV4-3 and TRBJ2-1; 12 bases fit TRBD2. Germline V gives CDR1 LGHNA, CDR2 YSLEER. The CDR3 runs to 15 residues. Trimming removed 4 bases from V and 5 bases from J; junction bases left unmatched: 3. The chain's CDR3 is CASSLTSGGDNEQFF. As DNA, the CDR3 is TGCGCCAGCAGCCTGACTAGCGGGGGAGACAATGAGCAGTTCTTC.

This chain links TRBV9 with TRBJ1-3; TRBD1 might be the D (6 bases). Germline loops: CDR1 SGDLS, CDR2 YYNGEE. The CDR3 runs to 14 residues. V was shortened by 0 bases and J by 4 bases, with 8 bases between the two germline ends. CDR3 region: CASSVEGVGNTIYF. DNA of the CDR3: TGTGCCAGCAGCGTAGAGGGGGTCGGAAACACCATATATTTT.

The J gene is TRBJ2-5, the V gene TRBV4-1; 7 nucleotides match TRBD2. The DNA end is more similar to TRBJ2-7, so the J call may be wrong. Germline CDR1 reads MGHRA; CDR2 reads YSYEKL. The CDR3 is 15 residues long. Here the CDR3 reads CASSQVTGLVGEQYF. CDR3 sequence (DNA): TGCGCCAGCAGCCAAGTGACCGGACTAGTTGGCGAGCAGTACTTC.

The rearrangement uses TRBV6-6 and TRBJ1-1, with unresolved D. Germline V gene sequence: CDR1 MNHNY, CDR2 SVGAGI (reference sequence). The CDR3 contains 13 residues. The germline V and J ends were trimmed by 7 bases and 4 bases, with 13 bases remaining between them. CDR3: CASIQIRGTEAFF. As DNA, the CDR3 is TGTGCCAGCATCCAGATTCGGGGCACTGAAGCTTTCTTT.

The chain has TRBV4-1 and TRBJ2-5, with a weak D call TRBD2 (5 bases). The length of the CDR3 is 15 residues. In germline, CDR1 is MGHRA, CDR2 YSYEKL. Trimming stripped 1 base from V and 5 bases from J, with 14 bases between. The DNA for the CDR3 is TGCGCCAGCAGCCAAGGGTTTGAGGGTCGGGAGACCCAGTACTTC. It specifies CASSQGFEGRETQYF.

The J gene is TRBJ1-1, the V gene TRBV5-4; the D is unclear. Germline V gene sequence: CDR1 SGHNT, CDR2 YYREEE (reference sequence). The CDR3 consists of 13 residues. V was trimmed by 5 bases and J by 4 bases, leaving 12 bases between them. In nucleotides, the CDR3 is TGTGCCAGCAGTCCGGGAATTGCCACTGAAGCTTTCTTT. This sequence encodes CASSPGIATEAFF.